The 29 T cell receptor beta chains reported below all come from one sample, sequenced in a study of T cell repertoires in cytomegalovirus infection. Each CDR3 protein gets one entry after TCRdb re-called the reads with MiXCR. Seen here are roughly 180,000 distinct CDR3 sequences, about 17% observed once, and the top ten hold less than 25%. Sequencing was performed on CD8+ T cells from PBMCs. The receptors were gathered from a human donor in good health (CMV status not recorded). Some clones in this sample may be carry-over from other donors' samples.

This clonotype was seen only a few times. The CDR3 bases are TGTGCCACCAGCAGAGATTTGGCCCAGAACACTGAAGCTTTCTTT. It encodes CATSRDLAQNTEAFF. The chain carries TRBV15 and TRBJ1-1; D is ambiguous. The CDR3 is 15 residues long. Trimming took off 0 bases at V and 1 base at J, with 9 bases between the two ends. CDR1 and CDR2 (germline): LNHNV, YYDKDF (reference sequence).

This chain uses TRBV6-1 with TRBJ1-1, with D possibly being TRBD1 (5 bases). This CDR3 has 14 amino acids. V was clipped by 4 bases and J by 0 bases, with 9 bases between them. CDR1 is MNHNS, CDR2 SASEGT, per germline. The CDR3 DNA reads TGTGCCAGCAGTGTTGTGGGACTGAACACTGAAGCTTTCTTT. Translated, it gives CASSVVGLNTEAFF.

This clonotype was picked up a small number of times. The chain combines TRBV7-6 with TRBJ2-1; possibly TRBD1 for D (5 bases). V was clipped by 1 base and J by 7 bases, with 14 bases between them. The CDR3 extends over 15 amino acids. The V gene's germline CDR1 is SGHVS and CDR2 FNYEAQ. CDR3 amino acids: CASSLEPQGQNEQFF. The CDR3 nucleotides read TGTGCCAGCAGCTTAGAACCCCAGGGCCAGAATGAGCAGTTCTTC.

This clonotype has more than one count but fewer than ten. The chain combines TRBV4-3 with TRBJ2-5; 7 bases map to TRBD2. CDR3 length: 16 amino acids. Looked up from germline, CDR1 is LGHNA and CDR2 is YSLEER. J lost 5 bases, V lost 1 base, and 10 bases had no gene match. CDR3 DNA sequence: TGCGCCAGCAGCCAAGGGGACTGGACTAGTGCCGAGACCCAGTACTTC. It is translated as CASSQGDWTSAETQYF.

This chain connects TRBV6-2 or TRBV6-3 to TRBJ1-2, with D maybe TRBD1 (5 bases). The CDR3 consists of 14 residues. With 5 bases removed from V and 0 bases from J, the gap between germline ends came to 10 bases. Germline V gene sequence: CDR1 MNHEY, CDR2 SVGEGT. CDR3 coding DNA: TGTGCCAGCAGTCGGGACCGAGCTAACTATGGCTACACCTTC. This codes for CASSRDRANYGYTF.

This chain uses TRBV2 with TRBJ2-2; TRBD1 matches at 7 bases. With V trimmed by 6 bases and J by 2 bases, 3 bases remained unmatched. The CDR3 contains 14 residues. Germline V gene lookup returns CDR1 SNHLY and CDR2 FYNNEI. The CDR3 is CASRGGENTGELFF. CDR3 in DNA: TGTGCCAGCAGAGGGGGCGAAAACACCGGGGAGCTGTTTTTT.

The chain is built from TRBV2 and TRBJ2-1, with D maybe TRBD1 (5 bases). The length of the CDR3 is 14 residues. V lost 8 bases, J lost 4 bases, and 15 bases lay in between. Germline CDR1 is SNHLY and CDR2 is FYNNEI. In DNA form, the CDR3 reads TGTGCCAGCCAGCTCTACGACAGTTACAATGAGCAGTTCTTC. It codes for CASQLYDSYNEQFF.

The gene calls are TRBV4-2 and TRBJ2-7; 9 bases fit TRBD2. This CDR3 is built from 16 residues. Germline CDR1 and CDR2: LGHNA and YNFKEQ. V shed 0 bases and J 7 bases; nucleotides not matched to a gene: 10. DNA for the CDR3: TGTGCCAGCAGCCAAGAATTCAGCGGGGGGCCGAGGGAGCAGTACTTC. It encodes CASSQEFSGGPREQYF.

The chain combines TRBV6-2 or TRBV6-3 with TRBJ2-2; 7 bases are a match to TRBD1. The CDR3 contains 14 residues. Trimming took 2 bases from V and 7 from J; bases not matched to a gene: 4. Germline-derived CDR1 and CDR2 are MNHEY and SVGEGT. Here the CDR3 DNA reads TGTGCCAGCAGTTACGACAGGGCAAGCGGGGAGCTGTTTTTT. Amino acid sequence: CASSYDRASGELFF.

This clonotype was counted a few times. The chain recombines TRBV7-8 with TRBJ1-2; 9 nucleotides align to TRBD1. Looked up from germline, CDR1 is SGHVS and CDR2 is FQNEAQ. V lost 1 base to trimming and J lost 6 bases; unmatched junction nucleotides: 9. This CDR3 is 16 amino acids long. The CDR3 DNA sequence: TGTGCCAGCAGCTTAGGGACAGGGGTAGGAGAAAATGGCTACACCTTC. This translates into CASSLGTGVGENGYTF.

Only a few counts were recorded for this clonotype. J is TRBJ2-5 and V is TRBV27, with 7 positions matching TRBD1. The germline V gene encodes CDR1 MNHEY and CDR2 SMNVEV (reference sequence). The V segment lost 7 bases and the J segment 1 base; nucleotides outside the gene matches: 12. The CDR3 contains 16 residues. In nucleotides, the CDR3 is TGTGCCAGCAAAAGGAGATCGGACAGGCCCCAAGAGACCCAGTACTTC. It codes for CASKRRSDRPQETQYF.

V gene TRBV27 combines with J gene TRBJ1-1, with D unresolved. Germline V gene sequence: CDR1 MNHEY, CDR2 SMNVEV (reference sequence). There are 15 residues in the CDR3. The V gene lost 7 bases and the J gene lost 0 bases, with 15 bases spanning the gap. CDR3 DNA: TGTGCCAGCAAACCCGGGCTCGAGATGAACACTGAAGCTTTCTTT. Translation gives CASKPGLEMNTEAFF.

The CDR3 here is CASPSRLAGLQETQYF. The CDR3 nucleotides read TGTGCCAGCCCGTCACGACTAGCGGGGCTCCAAGAGACCCAGTACTTC. The chain links TRBV2 to TRBJ2-5; the match to TRBD2 covers 11 bases. The CDR3 extends over 16 amino acids. Germline V gene data show CDR1 as SNHLY and CDR2 as FYNNEI. With V trimmed by 8 bases and J by 1 base, 9 bases remained unmatched. The full variable domain, rest sourced from reference TRBV2 and TRBJ2-5, is EPEVTQTPSHQVTQMGQEVILRCVPISNHLYFYWYRQILGQKVEFLVSFYNNEISEKSEIFDDQFSVERPDGSNFTLKIRSTKLEDSAMYFCASPSRLAGLQETQYFGPGTRLLVL.

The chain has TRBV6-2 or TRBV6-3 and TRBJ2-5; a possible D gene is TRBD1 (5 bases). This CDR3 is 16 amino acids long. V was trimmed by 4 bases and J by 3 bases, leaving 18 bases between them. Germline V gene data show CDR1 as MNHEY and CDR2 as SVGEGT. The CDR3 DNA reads TGTGCCAGCAGTTCGTATCAAAGGGGCTCAAAAGAGACCCAGTACTTC. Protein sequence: CASSSYQRGSKETQYF.

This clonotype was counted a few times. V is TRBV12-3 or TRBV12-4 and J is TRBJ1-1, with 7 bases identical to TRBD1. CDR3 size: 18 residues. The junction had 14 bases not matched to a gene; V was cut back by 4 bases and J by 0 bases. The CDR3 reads CASSYPKRQGRMNTEAFF. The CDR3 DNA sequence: TGTGCCAGCAGTTACCCCAAACGACAGGGTAGGATGAACACTGAAGCTTTCTTT.

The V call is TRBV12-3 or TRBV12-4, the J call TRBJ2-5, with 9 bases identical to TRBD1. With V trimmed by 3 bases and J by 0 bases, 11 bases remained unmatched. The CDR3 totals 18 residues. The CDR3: CASSFRQGVSLYQETQYF. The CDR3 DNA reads TGTGCCAGCAGTTTCCGACAGGGGGTCTCCCTGTACCAAGAGACCCAGTACTTC.

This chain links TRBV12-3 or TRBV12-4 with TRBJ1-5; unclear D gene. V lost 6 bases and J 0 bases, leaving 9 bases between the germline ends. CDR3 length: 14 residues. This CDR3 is CASSVQYSNQPQHF. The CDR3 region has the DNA TGTGCCAGCAGCGTACAGTATAGCAATCAGCCCCAGCATTTT.

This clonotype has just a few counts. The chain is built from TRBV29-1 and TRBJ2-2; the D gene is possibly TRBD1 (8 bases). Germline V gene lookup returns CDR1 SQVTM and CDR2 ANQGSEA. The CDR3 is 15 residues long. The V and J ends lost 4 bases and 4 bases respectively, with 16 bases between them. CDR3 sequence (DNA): TGCAGCGTTGGCGGGGGACAGGAGCTCACCGGGGAGCTGTTTTTT. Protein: CSVGGGQELTGELFF.

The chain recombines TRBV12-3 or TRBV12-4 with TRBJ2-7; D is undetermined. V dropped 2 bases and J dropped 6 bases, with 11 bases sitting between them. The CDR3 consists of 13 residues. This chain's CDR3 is CASSLNPGPEQYF. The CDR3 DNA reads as TGTGCCAGCAGTTTAAATCCTGGGCCCGAGCAGTACTTC.

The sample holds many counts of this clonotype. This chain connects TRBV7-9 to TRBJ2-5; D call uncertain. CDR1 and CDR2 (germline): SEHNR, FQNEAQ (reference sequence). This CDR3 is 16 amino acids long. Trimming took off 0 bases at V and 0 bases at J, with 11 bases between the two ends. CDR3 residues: CASSLALGLYQETQYF. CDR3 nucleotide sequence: TGTGCCAGCAGCTTAGCGTTAGGCCTGTACCAAGAGACCCAGTACTTC.

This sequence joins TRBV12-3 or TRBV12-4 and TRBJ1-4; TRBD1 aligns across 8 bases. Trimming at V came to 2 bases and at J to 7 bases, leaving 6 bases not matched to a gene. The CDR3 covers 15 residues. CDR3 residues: CASSLSGGAGEKLFF. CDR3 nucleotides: TGTGCCAGCAGTTTATCAGGGGGCGCGGGTGAAAAACTGTTTTTT.

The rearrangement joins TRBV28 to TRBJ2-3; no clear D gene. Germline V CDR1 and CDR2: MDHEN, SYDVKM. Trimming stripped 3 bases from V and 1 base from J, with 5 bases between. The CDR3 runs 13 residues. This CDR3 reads CASSFRGTDTQYF. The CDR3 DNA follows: TGTGCCAGCAGTTTCCGGGGCACAGATACGCAGTATTTT.

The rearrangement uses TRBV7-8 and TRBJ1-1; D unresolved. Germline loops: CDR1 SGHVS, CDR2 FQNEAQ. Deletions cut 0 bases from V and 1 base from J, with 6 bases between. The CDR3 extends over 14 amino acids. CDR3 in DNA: TGTGCCAGCAGCTTAGCGGCGCAGAACACTGAAGCTTTCTTT. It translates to CASSLAAQNTEAFF.

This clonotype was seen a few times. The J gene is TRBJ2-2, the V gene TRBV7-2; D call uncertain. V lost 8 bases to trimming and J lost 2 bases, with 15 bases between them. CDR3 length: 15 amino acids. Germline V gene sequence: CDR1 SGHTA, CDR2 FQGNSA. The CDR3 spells CASPRYGANTGELFF. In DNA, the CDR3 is TGTGCCAGCCCTCGATATGGCGCCAACACCGGGGAGCTGTTTTTT.

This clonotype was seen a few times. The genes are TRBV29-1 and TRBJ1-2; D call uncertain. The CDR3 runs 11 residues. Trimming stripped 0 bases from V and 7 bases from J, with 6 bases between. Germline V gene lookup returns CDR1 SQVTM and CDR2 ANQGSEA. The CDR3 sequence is CSVEDRSGYTF. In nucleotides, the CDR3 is TGCAGCGTTGAAGACAGGAGTGGCTACACCTTC.

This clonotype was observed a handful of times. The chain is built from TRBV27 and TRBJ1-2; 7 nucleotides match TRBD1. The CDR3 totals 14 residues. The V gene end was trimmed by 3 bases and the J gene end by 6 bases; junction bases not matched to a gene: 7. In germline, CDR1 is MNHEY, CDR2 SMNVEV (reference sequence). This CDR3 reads CASSLYRGEDGYTF. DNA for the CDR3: TGTGCCAGCAGTTTGTACAGGGGTGAGGATGGCTACACCTTC.

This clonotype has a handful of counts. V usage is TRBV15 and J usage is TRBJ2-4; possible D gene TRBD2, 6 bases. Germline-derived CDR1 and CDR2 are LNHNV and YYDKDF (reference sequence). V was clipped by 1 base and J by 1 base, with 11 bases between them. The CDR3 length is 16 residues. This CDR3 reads CATSRVEGRAKNIQYF. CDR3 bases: TGTGCCACCAGCAGAGTGGAGGGGAGGGCCAAAAACATTCAGTACTTC.

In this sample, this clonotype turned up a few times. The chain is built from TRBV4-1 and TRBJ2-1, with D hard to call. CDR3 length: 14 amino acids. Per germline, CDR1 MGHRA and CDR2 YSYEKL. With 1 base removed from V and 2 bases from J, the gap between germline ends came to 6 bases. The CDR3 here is CASSQGGTYNEQFF. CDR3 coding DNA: TGCGCCAGCAGCCAAGGTGGGACCTACAATGAGCAGTTCTTC.

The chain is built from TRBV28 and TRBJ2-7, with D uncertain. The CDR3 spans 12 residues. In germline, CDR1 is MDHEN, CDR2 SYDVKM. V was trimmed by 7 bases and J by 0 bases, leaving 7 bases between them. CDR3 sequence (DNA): TGTGCCAGCAATGACCTCTCCTACGAGCAGTACTTC. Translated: CASNDLSYEQYF.